What follows is one TCR beta chain and its context. What it binds is unknown. This entry comes from a study of ipilimumab plus nivolumab after autologous stem cell transplantation. For the study at large: The DLBCL cohort had primary refractory and relapsed disease, with 18-month progression-free survival of approximately 87% and 28%. The study, taken as a whole, reports: Authors suggest TCR repertoire, Treg phenotype and gut microbiota support further study.

Germline V lookup: CDR1 SGHNT, CDR2 YYREEE (reference sequence). The trim removed 4 bases at V and 7 bases at J, leaving 9 bases unmatched. This CDR3 comprises 17 residues. Ipilimumab, 1 mg/kg, started 14 to 28 days after autologous transplant. Libraries were prepared by immunoSEQ multiplex PCR; TCRdb keeps only in-frame clonotypes and omits some of them. The data show some 87,000 clones, 65% to 85% seen once. The chain employs TRBV5-4 and TRBJ2-1; 15 bases line up with TRBD2. The clonotype comes from a male donor with diffuse large B-cell lymphoma. Material: PBMCs, obtained in a trial of ipilimumab plus nivolumab as post-transplant consolidation. CDR3 bases: TGTGCCAGCAGCCTTGGACTAGCGGGGGGGCTAGGGAATGAGCAGTTCTTC. It yields the protein CASSLGLAGGLGNEQFF.